The next 23 T cell receptor beta chains were all read from a single sample in a study of Ad26.COV2.S vaccination and SARS-CoV-2 variants. Indicated treatment: some 20 received Ad26.COV2.S at low or high dose, single or two shots; about 5 received placebo; per-sample allocation not given. Each sample was drawn 63 days after the first injection (of vaccine or placebo). This table comes from immunoSEQ multiplex PCR, and its TCRdb copy is limited to in-frame clones, with some not included. The data hold over 300,000 clones, with around four fifths observed a single time. Here the sequenced sample was peripheral blood, taken in a trial of Ad26.COV2.S vaccine versus placebo. These receptors were collected from a person between 18 and 60 years old who received the Ad26.COV2.S COVID-19 vaccine or a placebo.

V gene TRBV9 combines with J gene TRBJ2-7, with 7 bases aligning to TRBD2. The CDR3 spans 17 residues. V lost 4 bases to trimming and J lost 0 bases; unmatched junction nucleotides: 13. CDR1 is SGDLS and CDR2 is YYNGEE in the germline V gene. Here the CDR3 DNA reads TGTGCCAGCAGCCCGCGGGTAGGGAGCGGGGCCTCCTACGAGCAGTACTTC. As protein: CASSPRVGSGASYEQYF.

V is TRBV9 and J is TRBJ2-7; 10 bases line up with TRBD2. CDR3 length: 15 residues. The germline gives CDR1 SGDLS, CDR2 YYNGEE. Losses at the gene ends were 3 bases for V and 1 base for J; bases not matched to a gene: 4. CDR3 in DNA: TGTGCCAGCAGCGCCGGGACTAGCGAGTCCTACGAGCAGTACTTC. It is translated as CASSAGTSESYEQYF.

The J gene is TRBJ1-2, the V gene TRBV19, with D tentatively TRBD1 (6 bases). Germline assignment: CDR1 LNHDA and CDR2 SQIVND (reference sequence). CDR3 size: 15 residues. Trimming shortened V by 7 bases and J by 8 bases, and 23 bases separated the two germline ends. CDR3 bases: TGTGCCAGTACCAATCCTGGTGCAGGGGAATACGGCTACACCTTC. This gives the protein CASTNPGAGEYGYTF.

To note about this clone: Sequence at one end of the junction differs from germline and may be a read error. The chain is built from TRBV29-1 and TRBJ1-2; 7 bases align to TRBD1. The germline gives CDR1 SQVTM, CDR2 ANQGSEA. The CDR3 runs 12 residues. The CDR3 protein is CSVEGDSLGYTF. The CDR3 coding sequence is TGCAGCGTCGAAGGGGACAGTCTTGGCTACACCTTC.

This clone was observed a single time. The chain joins TRBV7-2 to TRBJ1-3; D possibly corresponds to TRBD1 (6 bases). The CDR3 is made up of 16 amino acids. Germline V gene lookup returns CDR1 SGHTA and CDR2 FQGNSA. V lost 4 bases to trimming and J lost 0 bases, with 13 bases between them. CDR3 nucleotide sequence: TGTGCCAGCAGCTCACGACAGGCAACCTCTGGAAACACCATATATTTT. It translates to CASSSRQATSGNTIYF.

The rearrangement uses TRBV6-5 and TRBJ2-5; D is perhaps TRBD1 (5 bases). From germline, CDR1 is MNHEY and CDR2 SVGAGI. V was trimmed by 2 bases and J by 2 bases, leaving 9 bases between them. The CDR3 consists of 14 residues. In DNA, the CDR3 is TGTGCCAGCAGTTACCTGGGGCCTCAAGAGACCCAGTACTTC. It translates to CASSYLGPQETQYF.

The V call is TRBV4-1, the J call TRBJ2-2, with D uncertain. The germline V and J ends were trimmed by 4 bases and 4 bases, with 10 bases remaining between them. The CDR3 has 14 residues. Germline CDR1 and CDR2: MGHRA and YSYEKL. The DNA of the CDR3 is TGCGCCAGCAGCCTCGTTGTCGGCACCGGGGAGCTGTTTTTT. This encodes CASSLVVGTGELFF.

V usage is TRBV7-6 and J usage is TRBJ2-7, with 13 positions matching TRBD2. This CDR3 comprises 15 residues. The germline V gene has CDR1 SGHVS and CDR2 FNYEAQ. V shed 5 bases, J shed 5 bases, and the junction held 6 bases outside the gene matches. DNA of the CDR3: TGTGCCAGCAGCCGACTAGCGGGAGGAGGCGACGAGCAGTACTTC. Translated, it gives CASSRLAGGGDEQYF.

The gene calls are TRBV18 and TRBJ1-3; no clear D gene. This CDR3 is built from 15 residues. Trimming left V 4 bases short and J 2 bases short, with 12 bases between. From germline, CDR1 is KGHSH and CDR2 LQKENI. The CDR3 nucleotides are TGTGCCAGCTCACTCGATCTGCTCCCTGGAAACACCATATATTTT. Its protein is CASSLDLLPGNTIYF.

This clone was detected only once. This chain links TRBV11-3 with TRBJ1-1, with no clear D. This CDR3 has 14 amino acids. Trimming removed 4 bases at V and 2 bases at J, with 11 bases between. CDR1 is SGHNT, CDR2 YENEEA, per germline. In nucleotides, the CDR3 is TGTGCCAGCAGCTCGGAACTTCACAACACTGAAGCTTTCTTT. This codes for CASSSELHNTEAFF.

This clone was seen a single time. The chain carries TRBV5-5 and TRBJ2-7; D is undetermined. Trimming left V 0 bases short and J 1 base short, with 8 bases between. The CDR3 contains 14 residues. Germline V lookup: CDR1 SGHKS, CDR2 YYEKEE (reference sequence). The CDR3 sequence is CASSLAAGSYEQYF. The DNA for the CDR3 is TGTGCCAGCAGCTTGGCCGCCGGTTCCTACGAGCAGTACTTC.

The genes are TRBV2 and TRBJ2-7; 8 bases are a match to TRBD1. The junction had 13 bases not matched to a gene; V was cut back by 10 bases and J by 2 bases. The CDR3 loop spans 15 amino acids. Germline CDR1 SNHLY, CDR2 FYNNEI. The CDR3 DNA is TGTGCCACCGATACGGACAGGGATAAAGCCTACGAGCAGTACTTC. Its translation is CATDTDRDKAYEQYF. The full variable domain, its missing parts supplied by reference TRBV2 and TRBJ2-7, is EPEVTQTPSHQVTQMGQEVILRCVPISNHLYFYWYRQILGQKVEFLVSFYNNEISEKSEIFDDQFSVERPDGSNFTLKIRSTKLEDSAMYFCATDTDRDKAYEQYFGPGTRLTVT.

This chain connects TRBV3-1 (or the pseudogene TRBV3-2) to TRBJ2-3; no firm D call. Germline V CDR1 and CDR2: LGHDT, YNNKEL (reference sequence). The CDR3 has 12 amino acids. Trimming shortened V by 1 base and J by 4 bases, and 3 bases separated the two germline ends. The CDR3 sequence is CASSQAADTQYF. CDR3 coding DNA: TGTGCCAGCAGCCAAGCGGCAGATACGCAGTATTTT.

The CDR3 nucleotides read TGTGCCAGCAGCCAAAACCGATTGGGGACAGGGGGGGTCTACGAGCAGTACTTC. As protein: CASSQNRLGTGGVYEQYF. The V call is TRBV3-1 (or the pseudogene TRBV3-2), the J call TRBJ2-7; 11 bases are a match to TRBD1. This CDR3 has 18 residues. V lost 2 bases, J lost 3 bases, and 12 bases stayed unmatched. Per germline, CDR1 LGHDT and CDR2 YNNKEL (reference sequence).

The chain links TRBV3-1 (or the pseudogene TRBV3-2) to TRBJ1-1, with unresolved D. V was clipped by 0 bases and J by 4 bases, with 12 bases between them. Germline V gene lookup returns CDR1 LGHDT and CDR2 YNNKEL (reference sequence). The CDR3 has 15 amino acids. CDR3: CASSQDAGLGTEAFF. CDR3 DNA sequence: TGTGCCAGCAGCCAAGACGCGGGGTTGGGCACTGAAGCTTTCTTT.

The chain carries TRBV15 and TRBJ1-3; D gene uncertain. Germline V gives CDR1 LNHNV, CDR2 YYDKDF (reference sequence). The CDR3 has 15 residues. Trimming cost V 0 bases and J 4 bases, with 10 bases left between them. The CDR3 DNA sequence: TGTGCCACCAGCAGAGATAGGTGGCGCGGAAACACCATATATTTT. Amino acid sequence: CATSRDRWRGNTIYF.

The chain has TRBV6-2 or TRBV6-3 and TRBJ2-3; 9 positions agree with TRBD2. CDR1 and CDR2 (germline): MNHEY, SVGEGT. After removal of 4 bases from V and 4 bases from J, the junction contained 0 bases not matched to a gene. This CDR3 region has 13 residues. The CDR3 loop reads CASSWTSADTQYF. In DNA, the CDR3 is TGTGCCAGCAGTTGGACTAGCGCAGATACGCAGTATTTT.

This chain joins TRBV15 and TRBJ1-2; no clear D. The CDR3 has 15 amino acids. Germline V gene data show CDR1 as LNHNV and CDR2 as YYDKDF (reference sequence). V lost 0 bases, J lost 2 bases, and 10 bases lay in between. CDR3 loop: CATSRDRGVNYGYTF. The DNA of the CDR3 is TGTGCCACCAGCAGAGATCGAGGAGTAAACTATGGCTACACCTTC.

This clone showed up just a few times. The chain has TRBV6-5 and TRBJ2-3, with 11 bases that match TRBD2. Germline assignment: CDR1 MNHEY and CDR2 SVGAGI. The CDR3 loop spans 16 amino acids. With V trimmed by 4 bases and J by 5 bases, 8 bases remained unmatched. The CDR3 loop reads CASSSRLAGTKDTQYF. In DNA form, the CDR3 reads TGTGCCAGCAGTTCCCGACTAGCGGGGACGAAAGATACGCAGTATTTT.

The V and J genes are TRBV5-1 and TRBJ1-1, with 8 bases that match TRBD1. CDR1 SGHRS and CDR2 YFSETQ come from the germline V gene. The CDR3 contains 15 residues. V dropped 5 bases and J dropped 0; count of bases not matched to a gene: 6. The CDR3 bases are TGCGCCAGCAGAGGGGGACAGGTGATGAACACTGAAGCTTTCTTT. Encoded protein: CASRGGQVMNTEAFF.

The CDR3 is CASWATTRSYNEQFF. Written as DNA, the CDR3 is TGTGCCTCGTGGGCCACCACTCGCTCCTACAATGAGCAGTTCTTC. The V and J genes are TRBV7-9 and TRBJ2-1; no reliable D call. This CDR3 contains 15 residues. Trimming left V 11 bases short and J 0 bases short, with 17 bases between. Germline CDR1 and CDR2: SEHNR and FQNEAQ (reference sequence).

V is TRBV18 and J is TRBJ1-1; possible D gene TRBD1, 5 bases. CDR3 length: 14 amino acids. Trimming left V 6 bases short and J 1 base short, with 12 bases between. Germline loops: CDR1 KGHSH, CDR2 LQKENI. The CDR3 here is CASSPWRGNTEAFF. The CDR3 bases are TGTGCCAGCTCCCCCTGGAGGGGGAACACTGAAGCTTTCTTT.

This chain joins TRBV7-9 and TRBJ2-2; weak D call: TRBD1 (6 bases). The germline V gene has CDR1 SEHNR and CDR2 FQNEAQ (reference sequence). The V end was cut by 5 bases, the J end by 2 bases, with 15 bases between. The CDR3 spans 16 residues. As DNA, the CDR3 is TGTGCCAGCAGCCCTGGACAGCGTCGTAACACCGGGGAGCTGTTTTTT. It translates to CASSPGQRRNTGELFF.